This T cell receptor beta chain was identified during a study of identical twins. All donors were healthy, and all were Caucasian. TCRdb reanalysed the 5' RACE reads using MiXCR and keeps one entry per CDR3 protein. The repertoire includes about 250,000 distinct CDR3 sequences, approximately 6.8% of them detected once, and roughly 5.4% sits in the top ten. The CDR3 extends over 14 amino acids. V lost 3 bases to trimming and J lost 3 bases, with 8 bases between them. This clonotype showed up many times. The sample also formed part of further work on yellow fever vaccine responses in identical twins.

The sequence was collected from a woman aged 18-29 years in good health. Input material: CD8+ T cells sorted from blood. J is TRBJ1-4 and V is TRBV12-3 or TRBV12-4, with no clear D. The CDR3 coding sequence is TGTGCCAGCAGTTTTCGAGGGTCTAATGAAAAACTGTTTTTT. It is translated as CASSFRGSNEKLFF.